The 22 T cell receptor beta chains below were found in one sample sequenced in a study of T-cell memory formation after mild COVID-19. TCRdb re-analysed the 5' RACE reads in MiXCR, keeping a single row per CDR3 protein. Of some 40,000 distinct CDR3 sequences listed, about 7.1% were seen once; the top ten hold around 1.5%. Sequencing input: PBMCs or a T cell subset sorted from them (not recorded which). The receptors derive from a man younger than 30 who had mild COVID-19 (a few samples of this study predate the infection). Cell type and time point are not known.

This clonotype was detected only a few times. The J gene is TRBJ2-1, the V gene TRBV5-7, with D perhaps TRBD2 (5 bases). TRBV5-7 is annotated as an ORF whose role is uncertain. Trimming took off 0 bases at V and 5 bases at J, with 12 bases between the two ends. The CDR3 sequence is 15 residues long. CDR3 in amino acids: CASSLGASRDNEQFF. The CDR3 DNA reads as TGTGCCAGCAGCTTGGGGGCTAGCCGGGACAATGAGCAGTTCTTC.

This clonotype was observed at least ten times. The gene calls are TRBV12-3 or TRBV12-4 and TRBJ2-2, with 9 bases identical to TRBD1. V was clipped by 4 bases and J by 6 bases; unmatched bases: 3. This CDR3 comprises 14 residues. The CDR3 sequence: CASSSTGGAGELFF. DNA for the CDR3: TGTGCCAGCAGTTCGACAGGGGGAGCCGGGGAGCTGTTTTTT.

The table lists this clonotype with many counts. The chain couples TRBV5-1 to TRBJ2-3; a possible D gene is TRBD1 (6 bases). V was clipped by 0 bases and J by 3 bases, with 11 bases between them. CDR3 length equals 15 residues. Germline V gene data show CDR1 as SGHRS and CDR2 as YFSETQ. The CDR3 spells CASSLGPQGTDTQYF. CDR3 coding DNA: TGCGCCAGCAGCTTGGGCCCCCAGGGGACAGATACGCAGTATTTT.

This clonotype came up many times. The rearrangement links TRBV24-1 to TRBJ2-1; D is ambiguous. The length of the CDR3 is 14 residues. The V end lost 4 bases, the J end lost 7 bases, and 13 bases lay between the germline ends. Looked up from germline, CDR1 is KGHDR and CDR2 is SFDVKD. The CDR3 DNA reads as TGTGCCACCAGTGACCCCAGGAGTAGGAATGAGCAGTTCTTC. This sequence encodes CATSDPRSRNEQFF.

The V and J genes are TRBV12-3 or TRBV12-4 and TRBJ1-1, with a possible D match to TRBD1 (5 bases). The CDR3 has 19 amino acids. Trimming shortened V by 2 bases and J by 6 bases, and 28 bases separated the two germline ends. Here the CDR3 DNA reads TGTGCCAGCAGTTTAACGGAAGGTTGGCGGGTAGGGGCCCTGCCTGAAGCTTTCTTT. Residues: CASSLTEGWRVGALPEAFF.

This clonotype showed up just a few times. V usage is TRBV5-1 and J usage is TRBJ2-2; 10 bases agree with TRBD1. Trimming cost V 6 bases and J 7 bases; bases outside gene matches: 9. There are 15 residues in the CDR3. The V gene's germline CDR1 is SGHRS and CDR2 YFSETQ. The CDR3 is CASTPGTGAYGELFF. The CDR3 nucleotides read TGCGCCAGCACCCCCGGGACAGGGGCGTACGGGGAGCTGTTTTTT.

The chain carries TRBV4-3 and TRBJ1-4, with unresolved D. V was clipped by 0 bases and J by 8 bases, with 10 bases between them. The CDR3 has 14 residues. Per the germline V gene, CDR1 is LGHNA and CDR2 is YSLEER. The CDR3 coding sequence is TGCGCCAGCAGCCAAGAGCCCCTAGAGGAAAAACTGTTTTTT. Translating it yields CASSQEPLEEKLFF.

The chain recombines TRBV5-1 with TRBJ2-7; TRBD1 matches at 8 bases. With 3 bases clipped from V and 6 bases from J, the junction kept 17 bases outside the gene matches. The CDR3 extends over 17 amino acids. CDR1 is SGHRS and CDR2 is YFSETQ in the germline V gene. The CDR3 spells CASSSRRTGQGAFEQYF. Here the CDR3 DNA reads TGCGCCAGCAGCTCTCGACGGACTGGACAGGGAGCCTTCGAGCAGTACTTC. Full variable domain (missing parts from reference TRBV5-1 and TRBJ2-7): KAGVTQTPRYLIKTRGQQVTLSCSPISGHRSVSWYQQTPGQGLQFLFEYFSETQRNKGNFPGRFSGRQFSNSRSEMNVSTLELGDSALYLCASSSRRTGQGAFEQYFGPGTRLTVT.

The V gene is TRBV6-4, the J gene TRBJ1-6, with D uncertain. CDR1 and CDR2 from the germline V gene are MRHNA and SNTAGT. Deletions cut 5 bases from V and 6 bases from J, with 11 bases between. The CDR3 is 14 residues long. In DNA, the CDR3 is TGTGCCAGCAGTTTAACAGCGGGTAATTCACCCCTCCACTTT. Encoded protein: CASSLTAGNSPLHF.

This clonotype has more than one count but fewer than ten. This chain connects TRBV5-6 to TRBJ2-3; D unclear. Germline loops: CDR1 SGHDT, CDR2 YYEEEE. The CDR3 contains 17 residues. V lost 0 bases, J lost 2 bases, and 16 bases lay in between. The CDR3 region has the DNA TGTGCCAGCAGCTTGGCCAAGCGTTTAGTCAACACAGATACGCAGTATTTT. It yields the protein CASSLAKRLVNTDTQYF.

V gene TRBV7-3 combines with J gene TRBJ2-5; 8 positions match TRBD1. V was pared by 5 bases and J by 2 bases, with 4 bases of the junction left unmatched. This CDR3 region has 14 residues. CDR1 and CDR2 (germline): SGHTA, FQGTGA. CDR3 sequence reads: CASSPTGAQETQYF. CDR3 DNA: TGTGCCAGCAGCCCGACAGGGGCACAAGAGACCCAGTACTTC.

J is TRBJ2-3 and V is TRBV20-1; 9 nucleotides agree with TRBD1. CDR1 is DFQATT and CDR2 is SNEGSKA in the germline V gene (reference sequence). This CDR3 is 15 amino acids long. The V and J ends lost 6 bases and 1 base, in that order; junction bases with no gene match: 8. The CDR3, as DNA: TGCAGTGCCGTCGCGGACAGGGGCGGCACAGATACGCAGTATTTT. Protein product: CSAVADRGGTDTQYF.

The chain uses TRBV20-1 and TRBJ1-5; D unresolved. This CDR3 has 14 amino acids. From germline, CDR1 is DFQATT and CDR2 SNEGSKA (reference sequence). Trimming took off 0 bases at V and 6 bases at J, with 12 bases between the two ends. CDR3 loop: CSARDRRGGQPQHF. In nucleotides, the CDR3 is TGCAGTGCTAGAGACAGGCGGGGAGGTCAGCCCCAGCATTTT.

This clonotype has just a few counts. The chain combines TRBV7-8 with TRBJ2-3; tentatively, D is TRBD1 (5 bases). The CDR3 has 16 amino acids. CDR1 is SGHVS and CDR2 is FQNEAQ in the germline V gene. Deletions cut 5 bases from V and 3 bases from J, with 18 bases between. For the CDR3, the DNA is TGTGCCAGCAGCCTAGAGTGGGCAGGGTTGACAGATACGCAGTATTTT. As protein: CASSLEWAGLTDTQYF.

This chain links TRBV5-1 with TRBJ2-2; no clear D. V lost 0 bases to trimming and J lost 4 bases, with 10 bases between them. The CDR3 contains 15 residues. Germline CDR1 is SGHRS and CDR2 is YFSETQ. DNA for the CDR3: TGCGCCAGCAGCTTGGGTCCTTCCTCCACCGGGGAGCTGTTTTTT. Encoded protein: CASSLGPSSTGELFF.

CDR3: CASSPPPGTGGETF. For the CDR3, the DNA is TGCGCCAGCAGCCCACCGCCCGGGACAGGGGGCGAGACCTTC. This chain joins TRBV4-3 and TRBJ1-2; 12 positions agree with TRBD1. V was pared by 4 bases and J by 14 bases, with 11 bases of the junction left unmatched. The CDR3 covers 14 residues. CDR1 and CDR2 from the germline V gene are LGHNA and YSLEER.

This clonotype was observed a few times. V gene TRBV7-2 combines with J gene TRBJ2-3; D not certain. There are 16 residues in the CDR3. V was cut by 5 bases and J by 2 bases, with 17 bases left in between. The germline V gene has CDR1 SGHTA and CDR2 FQGNSA. This CDR3 reads CASSPLAQRNTDTQYF. For the CDR3, the DNA is TGTGCCAGCAGCCCGCTGGCACAGCGTAACACAGATACGCAGTATTTT. Full variable domain (remainder filled in from reference TRBV7-2 and TRBJ2-3): GAGVSQSPSNKVTEKGKDVELRCDPISGHTALYWYRQSLGQGLEFLIYFQGNSAPDKSGLPSDRFSAERTGGSVSTLTIQRTQQEDSAVYLCASSPLAQRNTDTQYFGPGTRLTVL.

CDR3 region: CASSQGSGSPRTEAFF. Here the CDR3 DNA reads TGCGCCAGCAGCCAAGGGTCCGGCAGTCCGCGCACTGAAGCTTTCTTT. The chain combines TRBV4-3 with TRBJ1-1; D unresolved. Germline CDR1 and CDR2: LGHNA and YSLEER. Trimming cost V 1 base and J 4 bases, with 16 bases left between them. The CDR3 is 16 residues long.

This clonotype was seen many times. The rearrangement joins TRBV6-2 or TRBV6-3 to TRBJ1-2, with D tentatively TRBD1 (6 bases). The germline V gene has CDR1 MNHEY and CDR2 SVGEGT. With 4 bases removed from V and 3 bases from J, the gap between germline ends came to 9 bases. The CDR3 sequence is 13 residues long. Here the CDR3 DNA reads TGTGCCAGCAGTTTCAGGGGAGACTATGGCTACACCTTC. It translates to CASSFRGDYGYTF.

This clonotype appeared a few times. CDR3 in DNA: TGTGCCTGGTGCATAGGGGGCGAAGGGAACACTGAAGCTTTCTTT. Protein product: CAWCIGGEGNTEAFF. The V gene is TRBV30, the J gene TRBJ1-1; 7 bases line up with TRBD1. Germline V gene data show CDR1 as GTSNPN and CDR2 as SVGIG (reference sequence). This CDR3 spans 15 amino acids. Trimming removed 5 bases from V and 1 base from J; junction bases left unmatched: 10.

The chain has TRBV3-1 and TRBJ2-1, with TRBD2 as a possible D gene (6 bases). This CDR3 has 15 residues. Trimming cost V 1 base and J 3 bases, with 10 bases left between them. The V gene's germline CDR1 is LGHDT and CDR2 YNNKEL (reference sequence). CDR3 bases: TGTGCCAGCAGCCAAGCTCCGGGACTCTACAATGAGCAGTTCTTC. As protein: CASSQAPGLYNEQFF.

This chain uses TRBV5-1 with TRBJ2-2; the D gene is possibly TRBD2 (5 bases). Trimming shortened V by 1 base and J by 4 bases, and 17 bases separated the two germline ends. Germline values: CDR1 SGHRS, CDR2 YFSETQ. The CDR3 sequence is 17 residues long. CDR3 sequence: CASSLFRIGVGTGELFF. CDR3 in DNA: TGCGCCAGCAGCTTGTTTCGGATCGGGGTCGGCACCGGGGAGCTGTTTTTT.